The clone carrying this T cell receptor beta chain was seen only a few times. The V gene end was trimmed by 6 bases and the J gene end by 2 bases; junction bases not matched to a gene: 6. Germline V lookup: CDR1 LGHDT, CDR2 YNNKEL (reference sequence). The CDR3 has 14 amino acids. This entry belongs to a study of T-cell memory formation after mild COVID-19. On the study more broadly: The TCR clusters were mostly specific to one donor.

From the 5' RACE reads, TCRdb called clonotypes with MiXCR, one entry per CDR3 protein. This table holds 250,000 to 350,000 distinct CDR3 sequences, about 17% found once. The sequence was collected from a man younger than 35 who had mild COVID-19 (a few samples of this study predate the infection). Cell type and time point are not known. Input material: PBMCs or a T cell subset sorted from them (not recorded which). The chain combines TRBV3-1 with TRBJ1-1, with 7 bases that match TRBD1. CDR3 amino acids: CASSRQGLNTEAFF. CDR3 bases: TGTGCCAGCAGTAGACAGGGCCTAAACACTGAAGCTTTCTTT.